The next 27 T cell receptor beta chains were all read from a single sample in a study of human T cells and chemical hapten exposure. The time point denotes: patch test 3, about 24 weeks after DPC sensitization. Treatment specified: therapeutic diphenylcyclopropenone sensitization with weekly scalp DPC. Via MiXCR, TCRdb re-called the RACE reads, giving one row per CDR3 protein. The sample has just over 95,000 distinct CDR3 sequences; 25% to 30% are singletons. The specimen was whole blood, collected in connection with sensitization to the hapten diphenylcyclopropenone (DPC). These receptors originate from a man between 40 and 49 years old with alopecia areata. Some clones in this sample may be carry-over from other donors' samples.

This chain links TRBV28 with TRBJ1-5, with D hard to call. Trimming took off 6 bases at V and 3 bases at J, with 9 bases between the two ends. Germline V gene sequence: CDR1 MDHEN, CDR2 SYDVKM. The CDR3 totals 13 residues. Here the CDR3 DNA reads TGTGCCAGCAGCCACCGCCCCAATCAGCCCCAGCATTTT. Residues: CASSHRPNQPQHF.

This chain connects TRBV11-2 to TRBJ2-5, with 13 bases matching TRBD2. The CDR3 extends over 16 amino acids. Germline CDR1 is SGHAT and CDR2 is FQNNGV. V shed 1 base, J shed 5 bases, and the junction held 4 bases outside the gene matches. CDR3 loop: CASSLGTSGRAETQYF. As DNA, the CDR3 is TGTGCCAGCAGCTTAGGGACTAGCGGGAGAGCCGAGACCCAGTACTTC.

This clonotype was seen at least ten times. V usage is TRBV13 and J usage is TRBJ2-7; possibly TRBD1 for D (5 bases). CDR1 is PRHDT and CDR2 is FYEKMQ in the germline V gene (reference sequence). This CDR3 is 14 amino acids long. Trimming removed 0 bases from V and 3 bases from J, with 9 bases in between. The CDR3 spells CASSLGQGGYEQYF. The CDR3 DNA reads as TGTGCCAGCAGCTTAGGGCAGGGCGGCTACGAGCAGTACTTC.

The chain recombines TRBV20-1 with TRBJ2-7, with D unclear. Germline V gives CDR1 DFQATT, CDR2 SNEGSKA (reference sequence). There are 13 residues in the CDR3. Between the trimmed V and J ends, which lost 4 bases and 0 bases, there was a span of 10 bases. The CDR3 nucleotides are TGCAGTGCTAATACTGCGAGCTCCTACGAGCAGTACTTC. This translates into CSANTASSYEQYF.

This clonotype was found many times. This sequence joins TRBV5-1 and TRBJ2-5; a possible D gene is TRBD1 (5 bases). Germline CDR1 SGHRS, CDR2 YFSETQ. The CDR3 spans 15 residues. Trimming stripped 3 bases from V and 1 base from J, with 13 bases between. The CDR3 reads CASSSGLSPQETQYF. The CDR3 DNA reads as TGCGCCAGCAGCTCAGGGCTAAGCCCCCAAGAGACCCAGTACTTC.

The chain has TRBV12-3 or TRBV12-4 and TRBJ2-7, with D maybe TRBD1 (6 bases). V was shortened by 6 bases and J by 4 bases, with 10 bases between the two germline ends. CDR3 length equals 12 residues. Here the CDR3 DNA reads TGTGCCAGCAGGCGGACAGAGTACGAGCAGTACTTC. It translates to CASRRTEYEQYF.

The chain links TRBV6-6 to TRBJ2-5, with 7 bases aligning to TRBD1. Germline CDR1 and CDR2: MNHNY and SVGAGI (reference sequence). The CDR3 runs to 13 residues. The ends lost 5 bases at V and 5 bases at J; junction bases unmatched: 5. The CDR3 DNA reads TGTGCCAGCAGTACCACAGGGGCTGAGACCCAGTACTTC. It encodes CASSTTGAETQYF.

V is TRBV29-1 and J is TRBJ2-3, with 11 nucleotides matching TRBD1. The CDR3 has 14 amino acids. The junction had 7 bases not matched to a gene; V was cut back by 6 bases and J by 5 bases. CDR1 SQVTM and CDR2 ANQGSEA come from the germline V gene. The CDR3 sequence is CSVLDRGREDTQYF. In nucleotides, the CDR3 is TGCAGCGTCCTGGACAGGGGGCGCGAAGATACGCAGTATTTT.

The rearrangement joins TRBV10-2 to TRBJ2-5; D gene unclear. The CDR3 has 15 residues. Germline V gives CDR1 WSHSY, CDR2 SAAADI. The ends were cut back, 1 base at V and 1 base at J, with 10 bases in the middle. CDR3: CASSEYVTGQETQYF. Here the CDR3 DNA reads TGCGCCAGCAGTGAGTACGTCACTGGCCAAGAGACCCAGTACTTC.

This clonotype was recorded a few times. This sequence joins TRBV29-1 and TRBJ1-1; D unresolved. The CDR3 sequence is 12 residues long. V lost 2 bases to trimming and J lost 1 base, with 5 bases between them. Germline values: CDR1 SQVTM, CDR2 ANQGSEA. CDR3 sequence: CSVEQWNTEAFF. In DNA, the CDR3 is TGCAGCGTTGAACAGTGGAACACTGAAGCTTTCTTT.

This clonotype was seen more than once but under ten times. This chain joins TRBV20-1 and TRBJ2-3; the D gene is possibly TRBD1 (6 bases). Germline V gene lookup returns CDR1 DFQATT and CDR2 SNEGSKA (reference sequence). The germline V and J ends were trimmed by 5 bases and 2 bases, with 17 bases remaining between them. The CDR3 is 15 amino acids. This chain's CDR3 is CSAPQGGSFTDTQYF. The CDR3 nucleotides read TGCAGTGCTCCCCAAGGGGGATCTTTCACAGATACGCAGTATTTT.

The chain combines TRBV18 with TRBJ1-2, with no clear D. Trimming removed 4 bases from V and 0 bases from J, with 21 bases in between. CDR1 is KGHSH and CDR2 is LQKENI in the germline V gene. The CDR3 runs to 18 residues. DNA for the CDR3: TGTGCCAGCTCACGATTGGACTCAGGCCTCCGAACTAACTATGGCTACACCTTC. It encodes CASSRLDSGLRTNYGYTF.

This chain connects TRBV7-3 to TRBJ2-5; 9 bases are shared with TRBD1. With 3 bases clipped from V and 6 bases from J, the junction kept 5 bases outside the gene matches. The CDR3 totals 14 residues. The V gene's germline CDR1 is SGHTA and CDR2 FQGTGA. The CDR3 DNA is TGTGCCAGCAGCTTCGACAGGGGGGATAAGACCCAGTACTTC. Encoded protein: CASSFDRGDKTQYF.

This sequence joins TRBV7-9 and TRBJ2-7; 7 bases line up with TRBD1. V lost 6 bases and J lost 5; bases outside the gene matches: 10. The CDR3 sequence is 14 residues long. CDR1 SEHNR and CDR2 FQNEAQ come from the germline V gene (reference sequence). The CDR3 protein is CASRPGRGNNEQYF. The CDR3 nucleotides read TGTGCCAGCAGACCCGGCAGGGGGAACAACGAGCAGTACTTC. The entire variable domain, with the rest obtained from reference TRBV7-9 and TRBJ2-7, is as follows: DTGVSQNPRHKITKRGQNVTFRCDPISEHNRLYWYRQTLGQGPEFLTYFQNEAQLEKSRLLSDRFSAERPKGSFSTLEIQRTEQGDSAMYLCASRPGRGNNEQYFGPGTRLTVT.

This clonotype was recorded only once. V is TRBV20-1 and J is TRBJ2-5; 13 bases fit TRBD2. This CDR3 region has 16 residues. The germline V gene has CDR1 DFQATT and CDR2 SNEGSKA (reference sequence). Germline trimming cut 6 bases from V and 5 bases from J; bases unmatched to any gene: 12. CDR3 amino acids: CSATTSGRAGGETQYF. As DNA, the CDR3 is TGCAGTGCGACAACTAGCGGGAGGGCCGGCGGGGAGACCCAGTACTTC.

The chain links TRBV11-3 to TRBJ2-1; D unclear. The CDR3 extends over 12 amino acids. Germline values: CDR1 SGHNT, CDR2 YENEEA. V was shortened by 1 base and J by 9 bases, with 7 bases between the two germline ends. The CDR3 loop is CASSLVSGEQFF. In DNA form, the CDR3 reads TGTGCCAGCAGCTTAGTATCGGGTGAGCAGTTCTTC.

The chain uses TRBV29-1 and TRBJ2-1; 8 bases agree with TRBD1. Germline V gene sequence: CDR1 SQVTM, CDR2 ANQGSEA. This CDR3 has 15 residues. The trim removed 2 bases at V and 4 bases at J, leaving 7 bases unmatched. The CDR3 bases are TGCAGCGTTGAACCGAGTGACAGGGGATACAATGAGCAGTTCTTC. Translation: CSVEPSDRGYNEQFF.

The table lists this clonotype with a few counts. The V gene is TRBV12-3 or TRBV12-4, the J gene TRBJ1-6; D not resolved. With 3 bases removed from V and 5 bases from J, the gap between germline ends came to 8 bases. The CDR3 covers 14 residues. The CDR3 nucleotides read TGTGCCAGCAGTTTCGGAAGCCATAATTCACCCCTCCACTTT. It specifies CASSFGSHNSPLHF.

The J gene is TRBJ2-5, the V gene TRBV9; TRBD2 matches 8 bases. V was clipped by 0 bases and J by 5 bases; unmatched bases: 9. Germline loops: CDR1 SGDLS, CDR2 YYNGEE. This CDR3 is built from 16 residues. The CDR3 here is CASSVGGRLGRETQYF. The CDR3 nucleotides read TGTGCCAGCAGCGTAGGCGGGAGGCTTGGGAGGGAGACCCAGTACTTC.

This clonotype occurred a few times. The J gene is TRBJ1-6, the V gene TRBV12-3 or TRBV12-4; D not resolved. V dropped 10 bases and J dropped 8 bases, with 3 bases sitting between them. The CDR3 sequence is 9 residues long. CDR3 DNA sequence: TGTGCCACTTATTCACCCCTCCACTTT. Translation gives CATYSPLHF.

V gene TRBV27 combines with J gene TRBJ2-1; possibly TRBD2 for D (6 bases). Trimming took 7 bases from V and 2 from J, leaving 12 bases between them. Per germline, CDR1 MNHEY and CDR2 SMNVEV (reference sequence). The CDR3 extends over 14 amino acids. CDR3 nucleotides: TGTGCCAGCAAGGAGGGAAGGGCCTACAATGAGCAGTTCTTC. Protein: CASKEGRAYNEQFF.

In this sample, this clonotype turned up a few times. This chain links TRBV12-3 or TRBV12-4 with TRBJ2-5; TRBD2 aligns across 8 bases. This CDR3 contains 16 residues. V was pared by 3 bases and J by 4 bases, with 10 bases of the junction left unmatched. The CDR3 nucleotides are TGTGCCAGCAGTTTCGGGAGCGGGAGTTGGGGAGAGACCCAGTACTTC. The encoded protein is CASSFGSGSWGETQYF.

V gene TRBV12-3 or TRBV12-4 combines with J gene TRBJ2-7; perhaps TRBD1 as D (6 bases). The V end lost 2 bases, the J end lost 7 bases, and 15 bases lay between the germline ends. The CDR3 extends over 14 amino acids. The CDR3 bases are TGTGCCAGCAGTTTAATTTCCAGGGGTGGAGAGCAGTACTTC. Protein sequence: CASSLISRGGEQYF.

This clonotype has more than one count but fewer than ten. The V and J genes are TRBV9 and TRBJ2-7; no reliable D call. Germline lookup yields CDR1 SGDLS and CDR2 YYNGEE. V lost 6 bases to trimming and J lost 3 bases, with 16 bases between them. The CDR3 is made up of 14 amino acids. The CDR3 DNA sequence: TGTGCCAGCAACCCAGGAAACCCCAACTACGAGCAGTACTTC. This sequence encodes CASNPGNPNYEQYF.

The rearrangement uses TRBV13 and TRBJ2-1; 9 bases are a match to TRBD2. The CDR3 runs to 16 residues. CDR1 is PRHDT and CDR2 is FYEKMQ in the germline V gene (reference sequence). The trim removed 6 bases at V and 2 bases at J, leaving 8 bases unmatched. The DNA for the CDR3 is TGTGCCAGCAGTTCCGGGACTAGCCTTGCCTACAATGAGCAGTTCTTC. Encoded protein: CASSSGTSLAYNEQFF.

The V and J genes are TRBV28 and TRBJ2-1; D not resolved. The ends were cut back, 5 bases at V and 4 bases at J, with 9 bases in the middle. CDR1 and CDR2 (germline): MDHEN, SYDVKM. This CDR3 region has 13 residues. CDR3 region: CASSPPVYNEQFF. The CDR3 nucleotides are TGTGCCAGCAGTCCCCCCGTGTACAATGAGCAGTTCTTC.

The rearrangement links TRBV7-9 to TRBJ2-3; the match to TRBD2 covers 13 bases. Germline assignment: CDR1 SEHNR and CDR2 FQNEAQ (reference sequence). The length of the CDR3 is 19 residues. Trimming cost V 0 bases and J 0 bases; bases outside gene matches: 6. DNA for the CDR3: TGTGCCAGCAGCTTAGCTCGGACTAGCGGGAGAGCTAGCACAGATACGCAGTATTTT. This codes for CASSLARTSGRASTDTQYF.